This TCR beta chain was captured in a study of T cell changes during pregnancy in multiple sclerosis (dated by TCRdb to the late 2010s). Context from the whole study: The study examined how the T cell repertoire changed over the course of pregnancy in women with multiple sclerosis.

The CDR3 has 12 amino acids, counting the end cysteine and phenylalanine. The only DNA kept is the CDR3, 36 bases in frame from the first base. V lost 4 bases and J lost 5 bases; the stretch between them is 6 bases long. CDR1 and CDR2 are drawn from the germline V gene (reference sequence): MNHNY, SVGAGI. The library came from the immunoSEQ multiplex PCR assay. The table comes from immuneACCESS by way of TCRdb, which keeps in-frame sequences with V and J called. Part of the clones is missing from these tables; in studies checked, under half for an unresolved V gene and the rest for unknown reasons. This sample holds around 30,000 clones; 90% to 95% were observed only once. Of the sample, around 0.71% falls within the top ten clones. A remark on this clone: Its antigen specificity is not known. Base-call qualities are not available, and no considerably larger clone is one nucleotide away.

This TCR derives from a female donor with multiple sclerosis, enrolled in a pregnancy study. Here the chain combines TRBV6-6 and TRBJ2-1; the D gene lacks a confident call. This material consisted of CD4+ T cells from peripheral blood mononuclear cells, taken in the first trimester of pregnancy. The CDR3 reads as follows: CASSSLDNEQFF. The DNA sequence is as follows: TGTGCCAGCAGTTCCCTAGACAATGAGCAGTTCTTC.